These 3 T cell receptor beta chains originate from one sample sequenced in a study of control samples from healthy donors and cancer patients. Assay: immunoSEQ multiplex PCR; the TCRdb copy retains only in-frame clones and omits some. The sample yields 40,000 or so clones, under 95% seen once. Specimen: PBMCs. These receptors all stem from a woman aged 35 to 49 with head and neck cancer.

This clone was observed a handful of times. The V call is TRBV4-1, the J call TRBJ2-7; either TRBD1 or TRBD2 may supply D (5 bases each). Trimming took 4 bases from V and 2 from J, leaving 15 bases between them. The CDR3 contains 15 residues. In germline, CDR1 is MGHRA, CDR2 YSYEKL. In nucleotides, the CDR3 is TGCGCCAGCAGCCTATCCGGGACCGCACCCTACGAGCAGTACTTC. This translates into CASSLSGTAPYEQYF.

This clone was counted once. The chain is built from TRBV7-2 and TRBJ2-1, with D hard to call. There are 12 residues in the CDR3. The ends were cut back, 1 base at V and 5 bases at J, with 3 bases in the middle. The germline V gene encodes CDR1 SGHTA and CDR2 FQGNSA. CDR3 bases: TGTGCCAGCAGCTTAGTGAACAATGAGCAGTTCTTC. It encodes CASSLVNNEQFF.

J is TRBJ2-1 and V is TRBV5-1; D not certain. The CDR3 loop spans 14 amino acids. Germline assignment: CDR1 SGHRS and CDR2 YFSETQ. V dropped 2 bases and J dropped 1 base, with 7 bases sitting between them. The CDR3 is CASSFASSYNEQFF. The CDR3 nucleotides are TGCGCCAGCAGCTTCGCCAGTTCCTACAATGAGCAGTTCTTC.